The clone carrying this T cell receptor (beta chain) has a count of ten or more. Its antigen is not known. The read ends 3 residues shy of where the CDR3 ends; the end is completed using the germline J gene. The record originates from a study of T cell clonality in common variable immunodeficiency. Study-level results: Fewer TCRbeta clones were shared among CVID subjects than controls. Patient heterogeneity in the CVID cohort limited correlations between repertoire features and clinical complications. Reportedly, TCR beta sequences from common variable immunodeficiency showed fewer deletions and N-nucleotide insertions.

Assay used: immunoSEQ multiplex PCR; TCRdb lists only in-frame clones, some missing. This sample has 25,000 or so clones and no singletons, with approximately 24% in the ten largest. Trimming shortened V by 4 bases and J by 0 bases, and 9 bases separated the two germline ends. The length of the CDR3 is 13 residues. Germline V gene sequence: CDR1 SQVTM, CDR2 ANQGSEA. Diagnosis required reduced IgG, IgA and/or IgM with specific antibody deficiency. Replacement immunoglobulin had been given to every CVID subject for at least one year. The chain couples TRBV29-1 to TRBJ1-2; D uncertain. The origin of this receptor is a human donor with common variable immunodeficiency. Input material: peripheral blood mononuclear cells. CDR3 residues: CSVVDNTNYGYTF. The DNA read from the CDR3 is TGCAGCGTTGTCGACAACACTAACTATGGC.